This TCR beta chain was identified during a study of blood T cell repertoires in COVID-19. The overall study: Sites across the United States, Italy and Spain contributed samples from acute and convalescent COVID-19.

The germline V gene encodes CDR1 MNHEY and CDR2 SMNVEV (reference sequence). The CDR3 spans 14 residues. Trimming stripped 4 bases from V and 1 base from J, with 8 bases between. This clone was seen a few times. This table comes from immunoSEQ multiplex PCR, and its TCRdb copy is limited to in-frame clones, with some not included. The profile shows more than 150,000 clones, roughly 80% of them singletons. This TCR came from a man in his sixties with acute or convalescent COVID-19. The sequencing sample was made of peripheral blood. The chain uses TRBV27 and TRBJ2-1; D gene ambiguous. The CDR3 loop is CASSSSPSYNEQFF. The CDR3, as DNA: TGTGCCAGCAGTTCCTCCCCTTCCTACAATGAGCAGTTCTTC.